The TCR beta chain under discussion was sequenced for a study of T cell repertoires in cytomegalovirus infection. Study details: Public signatures in TCR beta pointed to CMV infection and matching HLA type.

Whole-study results and caveats: Summed frequency of shared TCR beta families picked out CMV carriers who also had the relevant HLA. Predominance within the ex vivo response was attributable to HLA-C-restricted CMV-specific TCR beta clonotypes.

Comment on this clonotype: The antigen is undetermined.

This CDR3 is built from 14 residues. Germline CDR1 and CDR2: MNHEY and SVGAGI. With 0 bases removed from V and 1 base from J, the gap between germline ends came to 7 bases. MiXCR was run by TCRdb on the reads, yielding one entry per CDR3 protein. The table has 250,000 to 300,000 distinct CDR3 sequences, over 15% seen once. The V gene is TRBV6-5, the J gene TRBJ2-7, with D hard to call. The clonotype originates from a human donor in good health (CMV status not recorded). Some clones in this sample may be carry-over from other donors' samples. Sequenced input: CD8+ T cells from PBMCs. CDR3 nucleotides: TGTGCCAGCAGTTACTCACCGCAGTCCTACGAGCAGTACTTC. It yields the protein CASSYSPQSYEQYF.